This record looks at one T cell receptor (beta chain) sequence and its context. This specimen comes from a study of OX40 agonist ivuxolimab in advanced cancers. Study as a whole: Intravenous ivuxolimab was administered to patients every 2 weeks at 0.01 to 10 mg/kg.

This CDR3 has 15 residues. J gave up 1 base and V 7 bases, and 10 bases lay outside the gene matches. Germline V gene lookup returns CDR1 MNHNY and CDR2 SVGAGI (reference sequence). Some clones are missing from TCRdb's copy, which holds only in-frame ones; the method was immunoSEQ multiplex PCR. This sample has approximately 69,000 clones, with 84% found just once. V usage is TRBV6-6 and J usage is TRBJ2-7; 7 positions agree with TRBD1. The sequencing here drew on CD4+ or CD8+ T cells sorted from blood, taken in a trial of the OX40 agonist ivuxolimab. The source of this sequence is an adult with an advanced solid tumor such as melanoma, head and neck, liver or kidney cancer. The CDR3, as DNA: TGTGCCAGCAAAACGAGGACAGGTCTTTCCTACGAGCAGTACTTC. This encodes CASKTRTGLSYEQYF.